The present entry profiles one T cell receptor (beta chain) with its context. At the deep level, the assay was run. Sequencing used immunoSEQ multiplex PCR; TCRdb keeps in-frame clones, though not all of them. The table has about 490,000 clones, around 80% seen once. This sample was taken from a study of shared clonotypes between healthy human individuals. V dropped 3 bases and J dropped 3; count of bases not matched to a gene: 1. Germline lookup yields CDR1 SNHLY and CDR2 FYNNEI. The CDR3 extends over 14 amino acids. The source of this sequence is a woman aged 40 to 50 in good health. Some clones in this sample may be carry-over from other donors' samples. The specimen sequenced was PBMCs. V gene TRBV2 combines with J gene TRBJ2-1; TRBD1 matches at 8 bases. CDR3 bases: TGTGCCAGCAGTGAGGGGACAGGCTACAATGAGCAGTTCTTC. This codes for CASSEGTGYNEQFF.